This passage covers 3 T cell receptor beta chains from one sample sequenced in a study of patients and donors after allogeneic stem cell transplantation (dated by TCRdb to the early 2020s). Libraries were constructed by RT-PCR. The reads were generated on a NextSeq 550. Through fastp at Q25 and MiXCR, TCRdb rebuilt clones from the public reads, retaining in-frame beta chains. Rows with a matching CDR3 protein are joined into one entry that keeps the most common DNA and genes. In this sample the table shows some 40,000 distinct CDR3 sequences, more than 30% of which occur a single time. Jointly, the top ten make up 72% of the sample. What was sequenced was blood, either unsorted or a sorted T cell fraction (not recorded which). Receptors were obtained from a human donor who was either an allogeneic HSCT recipient or a stem cell or donor lymphocyte infusion donor (not recorded which). It is not recorded whose cells these are; they may come from a transplant donor.

This clonotype appeared many times. V gene TRBV12-3 or TRBV12-4 combines with J gene TRBJ2-2; D remains ambiguous. CDR3 size: 15 residues. Trimming left V 7 bases short and J 3 bases short, with 15 bases between. CDR3 nucleotides: TGTGCCAGCATGAAACCGGCTAGGTACACCGGGGAGCTGTTTTTT. Residues: CASMKPARYTGELFF.

This sequence joins TRBV5-6 and TRBJ2-3, with D possibly being TRBD1 (6 bases). Looked up from germline, CDR1 is SGHDT and CDR2 is YYEEEE. Deletions cut 4 bases from V and 4 bases from J, with 19 bases between. CDR3 length: 16 amino acids. The CDR3 DNA sequence: TGTGCCAGCAGCCTACTGGCTACCAGGGGAGCAGATACGCAGTATTTT. Translated, it gives CASSLLATRGADTQYF.

The V gene is TRBV27, the J gene TRBJ1-5; weak D call: TRBD1 (5 bases). The ends were cut back, 6 bases at V and 5 bases at J, with 14 bases in the middle. Germline V gene sequence: CDR1 MNHEY, CDR2 SMNVEV (reference sequence). The CDR3 length is 14 residues. DNA of the CDR3: TGTGCCAGCAGCCGGATACGGGGGGATCAGCCCCAGCATTTT. The encoded protein is CASSRIRGDQPQHF.